This T cell receptor beta chain was sequenced in a study of shared clonotypes between healthy human individuals. Comment on this clone: Its antigen is undetermined.

The study, taken as a whole, reports: Few donors restricted represented genetic and exposure-history diversity.

Data came from immunoSEQ multiplex PCR; TCRdb stores just in-frame clones and leaves some out. In the table there are roughly 1,000,000 clones, 75% to 80% of which are singletons. V lost 4 bases and J lost 5; bases outside the gene matches: 6. Germline lookup yields CDR1 SGHNT and CDR2 YENEEA. The CDR3 is made up of 15 amino acids. The chain employs TRBV11-3 and TRBJ2-5; TRBD2 aligns across 11 bases. What was sequenced was memory CD4+ T cells from PBMCs. Subset denoted: CD45RA-negative fraction. The clonotype was recovered from a man younger than 35 in good health. Some clones in this sample may be carry-over from other donors' samples. The CDR3 spells CASSSGLAEGETQYF. CDR3 in DNA: TGTGCCAGCAGCTCGGGACTAGCGGAGGGGGAGACCCAGTACTTC.